This T cell receptor (beta chain) derives from a study of cytomegalovirus exposure and HLA in healthy donors. Vbeta (60) and Jbeta (13) primers were used in the PCR. TCRdb's copy holds only in-frame clones and misses some; the assay was immunoSEQ multiplex PCR. The sample carries some 99,000 clones, 60% to 80% recorded once. The germline CDR1 and CDR2 sequences are LNHNV and YYDKDF (reference sequence). V shed 0 bases, J shed 3 bases, and the junction held 5 bases outside the gene matches. The CDR3 covers 16 residues. To note about this clone: No antigen is known for it.

Study-level findings and limits: TCR beta chains numbering 150 to 200 were designated cytomegalovirus-associated.

The receptor's source is a female donor in good health and CMV-seronegative. This chain joins TRBV15 and TRBJ2-7; 10 bases agree with TRBD1. The sequenced material came from PBMCs. CDR3 in DNA: TGTGCCACCAGCAGAGATTCGGGACAGGGGTACTACGAGCAGTACTTC. Protein product: CATSRDSGQGYYEQYF.